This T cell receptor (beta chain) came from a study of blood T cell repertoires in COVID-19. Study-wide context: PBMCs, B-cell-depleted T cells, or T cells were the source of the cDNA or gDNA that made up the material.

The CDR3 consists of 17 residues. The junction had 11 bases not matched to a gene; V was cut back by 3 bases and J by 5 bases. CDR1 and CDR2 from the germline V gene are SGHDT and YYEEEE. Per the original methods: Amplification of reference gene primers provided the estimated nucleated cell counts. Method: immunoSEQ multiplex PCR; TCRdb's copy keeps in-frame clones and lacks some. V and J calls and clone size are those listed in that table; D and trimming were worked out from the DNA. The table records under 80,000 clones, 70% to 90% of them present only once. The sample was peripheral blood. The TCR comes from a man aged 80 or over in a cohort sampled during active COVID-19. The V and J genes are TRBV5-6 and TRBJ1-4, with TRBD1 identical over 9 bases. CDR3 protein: CASSSYRGLKGNEKLFF. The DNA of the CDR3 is TGTGCCAGCAGCTCATACAGGGGGCTGAAGGGGAATGAAAAACTGTTTTTT.